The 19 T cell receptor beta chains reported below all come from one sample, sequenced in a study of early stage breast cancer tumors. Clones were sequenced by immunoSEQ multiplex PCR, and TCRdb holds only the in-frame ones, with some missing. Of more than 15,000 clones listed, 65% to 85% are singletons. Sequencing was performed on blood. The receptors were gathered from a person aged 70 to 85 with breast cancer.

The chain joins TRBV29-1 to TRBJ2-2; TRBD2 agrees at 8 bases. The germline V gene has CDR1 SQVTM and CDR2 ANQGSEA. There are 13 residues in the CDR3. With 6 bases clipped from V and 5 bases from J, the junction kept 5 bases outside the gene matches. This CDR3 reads CSVLLAETGELFF. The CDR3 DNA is TGCAGCGTCCTACTAGCGGAAACCGGGGAGCTGTTTTTT.

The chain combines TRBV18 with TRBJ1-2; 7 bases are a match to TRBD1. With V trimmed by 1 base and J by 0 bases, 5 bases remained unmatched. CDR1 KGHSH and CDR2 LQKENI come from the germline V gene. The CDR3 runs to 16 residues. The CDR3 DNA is TGTGCCAGCTCACCACAGCTGGGACAGCCTAACTATGGCTACACCTTC. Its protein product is CASSPQLGQPNYGYTF.

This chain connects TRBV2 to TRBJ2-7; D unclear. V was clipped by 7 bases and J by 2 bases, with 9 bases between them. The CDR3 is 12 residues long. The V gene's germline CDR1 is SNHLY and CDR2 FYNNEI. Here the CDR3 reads CASMAEPYEQYF. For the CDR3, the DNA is TGTGCCAGCATGGCGGAGCCCTACGAGCAGTACTTC.

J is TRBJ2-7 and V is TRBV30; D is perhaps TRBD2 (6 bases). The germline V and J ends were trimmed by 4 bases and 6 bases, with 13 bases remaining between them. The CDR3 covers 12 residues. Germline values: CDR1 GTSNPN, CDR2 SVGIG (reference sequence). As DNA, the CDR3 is TGTGCCTGGACCCTGACGGGGGTCGAGCAGTACTTC. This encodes CAWTLTGVEQYF.

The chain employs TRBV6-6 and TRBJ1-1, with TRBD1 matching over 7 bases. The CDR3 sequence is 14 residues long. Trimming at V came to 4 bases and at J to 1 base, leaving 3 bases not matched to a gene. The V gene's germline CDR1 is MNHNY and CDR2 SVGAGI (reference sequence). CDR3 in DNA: TGTGCCAGCAGTTTAGACAGGGCGAACACTGAAGCTTTCTTT. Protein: CASSLDRANTEAFF.

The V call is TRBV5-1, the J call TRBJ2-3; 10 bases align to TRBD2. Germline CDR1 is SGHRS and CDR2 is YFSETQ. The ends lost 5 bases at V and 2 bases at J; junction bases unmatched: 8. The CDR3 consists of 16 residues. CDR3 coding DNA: TGCGCCAGCAGGGCGGGTAGCGGGGGGAACACAGATACGCAGTATTTT. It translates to CASRAGSGGNTDTQYF.

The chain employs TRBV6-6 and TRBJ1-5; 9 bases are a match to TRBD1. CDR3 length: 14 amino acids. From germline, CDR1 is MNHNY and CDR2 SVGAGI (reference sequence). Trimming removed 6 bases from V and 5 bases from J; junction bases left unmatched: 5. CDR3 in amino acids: CASRDRQGDQPQHF. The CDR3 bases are TGTGCCAGCAGAGATCGACAGGGGGATCAGCCCCAGCATTTT.

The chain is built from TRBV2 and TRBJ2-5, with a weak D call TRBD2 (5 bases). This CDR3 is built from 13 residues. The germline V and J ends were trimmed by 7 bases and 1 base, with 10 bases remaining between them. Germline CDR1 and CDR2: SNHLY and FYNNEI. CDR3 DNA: TGTGCCAGCAATAGGGAGCGCCAAGAGACCCAGTACTTC. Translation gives CASNRERQETQYF.

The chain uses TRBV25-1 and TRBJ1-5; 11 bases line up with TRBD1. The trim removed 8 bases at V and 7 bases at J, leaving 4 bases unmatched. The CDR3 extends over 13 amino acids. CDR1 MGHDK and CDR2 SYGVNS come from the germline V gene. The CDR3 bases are TGTGCCAGCGGGACAGGGGGAGGGCAGCCCCAGCATTTT. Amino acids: CASGTGGGQPQHF.

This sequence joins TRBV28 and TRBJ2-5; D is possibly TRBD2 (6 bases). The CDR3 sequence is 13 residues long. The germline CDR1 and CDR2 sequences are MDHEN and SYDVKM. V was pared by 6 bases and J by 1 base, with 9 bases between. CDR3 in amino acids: CASSWGVQETQYF. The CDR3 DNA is TGTGCCAGCAGCTGGGGGGTCCAAGAGACCCAGTACTTC.

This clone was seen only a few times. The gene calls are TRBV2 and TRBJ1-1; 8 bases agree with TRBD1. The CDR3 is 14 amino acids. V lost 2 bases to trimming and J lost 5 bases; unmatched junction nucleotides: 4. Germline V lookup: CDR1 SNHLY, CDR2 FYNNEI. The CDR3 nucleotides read TGTGCCAGCAGTGAACAGGGGGCAAGGACTGAAGCTTTCTTT. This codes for CASSEQGARTEAFF.

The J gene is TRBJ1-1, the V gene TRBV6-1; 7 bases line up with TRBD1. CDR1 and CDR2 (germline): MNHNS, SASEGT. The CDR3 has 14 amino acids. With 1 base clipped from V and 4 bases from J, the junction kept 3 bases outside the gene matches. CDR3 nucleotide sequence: TGTGCCAGCAGTGAAGGGGCAGGGGGCACTGAAGCTTTCTTT. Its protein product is CASSEGAGGTEAFF.

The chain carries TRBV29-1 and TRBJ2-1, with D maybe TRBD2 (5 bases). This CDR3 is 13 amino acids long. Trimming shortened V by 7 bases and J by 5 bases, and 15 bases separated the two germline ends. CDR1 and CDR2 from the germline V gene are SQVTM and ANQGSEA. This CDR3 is CSDADLYDNEQFF. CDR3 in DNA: TGCAGCGACGCGGACTTATACGACAATGAGCAGTTCTTC.

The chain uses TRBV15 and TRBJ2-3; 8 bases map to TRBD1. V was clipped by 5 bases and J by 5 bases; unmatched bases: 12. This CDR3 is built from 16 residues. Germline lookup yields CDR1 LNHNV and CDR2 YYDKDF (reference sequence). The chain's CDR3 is CATSQGTGRGQDTQYF. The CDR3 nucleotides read TGTGCCACCAGCCAGGGAACTGGCAGGGGGCAAGATACGCAGTATTTT.

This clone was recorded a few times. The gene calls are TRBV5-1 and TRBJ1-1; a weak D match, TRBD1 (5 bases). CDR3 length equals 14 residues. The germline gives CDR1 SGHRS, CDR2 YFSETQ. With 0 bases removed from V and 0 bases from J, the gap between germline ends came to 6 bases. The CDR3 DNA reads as TGCGCCAGCAGCTTGGGACAGATGAACACTGAAGCTTTCTTT. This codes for CASSLGQMNTEAFF.

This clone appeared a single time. CDR3 in DNA: TGTGCCATCAGTGAGTCAGGGGGCGGCTACACCTTC. This translates into CAISESGGGYTF. J is TRBJ1-2 and V is TRBV10-3; 7 bases align to TRBD1. Germline V lookup: CDR1 ENHRY, CDR2 SYGVKD. Trimming removed 0 bases from V and 8 bases from J; junction bases left unmatched: 0. The CDR3 is 12 residues long.

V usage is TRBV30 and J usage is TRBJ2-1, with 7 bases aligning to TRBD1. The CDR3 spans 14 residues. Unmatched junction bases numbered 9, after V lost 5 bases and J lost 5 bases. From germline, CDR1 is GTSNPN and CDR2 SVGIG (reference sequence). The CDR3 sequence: CAWSPGQTNNEQFF. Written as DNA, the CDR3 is TGTGCCTGGTCCCCGGGACAGACAAACAATGAGCAGTTCTTC. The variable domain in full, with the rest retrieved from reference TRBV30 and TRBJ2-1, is SQTIHQWPATLVQPVGSPLSLECTVEGTSNPNLYWYRQAAGRGLQLLFYSVGIGQISSEVPQNLSASRPQDRQFILSSKKLLLSDSGFYLCAWSPGQTNNEQFFGPGTRLTVL.

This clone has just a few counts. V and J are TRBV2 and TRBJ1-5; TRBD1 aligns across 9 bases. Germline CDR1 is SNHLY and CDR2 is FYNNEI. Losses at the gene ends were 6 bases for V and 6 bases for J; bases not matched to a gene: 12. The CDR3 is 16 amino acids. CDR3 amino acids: CASRETPGTGSQPQHF. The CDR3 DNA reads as TGTGCCAGCAGGGAAACCCCCGGGACAGGGAGTCAGCCCCAGCATTTT.

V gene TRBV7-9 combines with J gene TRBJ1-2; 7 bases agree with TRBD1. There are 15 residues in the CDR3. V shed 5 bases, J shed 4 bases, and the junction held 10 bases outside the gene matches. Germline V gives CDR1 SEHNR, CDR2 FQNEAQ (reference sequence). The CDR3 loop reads CASSPSTGEVYGYTF. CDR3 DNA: TGTGCCAGCAGCCCTTCCACAGGGGAAGTCTATGGCTACACCTTC.